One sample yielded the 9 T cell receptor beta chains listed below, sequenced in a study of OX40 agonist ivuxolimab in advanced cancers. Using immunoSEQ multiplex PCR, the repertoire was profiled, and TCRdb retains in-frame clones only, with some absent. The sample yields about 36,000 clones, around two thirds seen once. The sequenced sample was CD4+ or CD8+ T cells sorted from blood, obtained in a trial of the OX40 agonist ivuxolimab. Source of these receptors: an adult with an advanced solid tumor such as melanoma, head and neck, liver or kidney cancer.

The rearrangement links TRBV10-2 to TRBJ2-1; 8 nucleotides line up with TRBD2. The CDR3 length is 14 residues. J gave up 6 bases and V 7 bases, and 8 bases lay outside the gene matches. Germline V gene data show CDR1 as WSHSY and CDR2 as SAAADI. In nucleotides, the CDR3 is TGCGCCAGCAACCCCGGGACTAGATCCAATGAGCAGTTCTTC. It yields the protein CASNPGTRSNEQFF.

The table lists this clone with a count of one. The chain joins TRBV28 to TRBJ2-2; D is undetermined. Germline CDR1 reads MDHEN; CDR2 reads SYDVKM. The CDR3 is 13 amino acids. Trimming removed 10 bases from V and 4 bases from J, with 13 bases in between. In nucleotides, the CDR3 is TGTGCCACCGCCAAGCTAAGCACCGGGGAGCTGTTTTTT. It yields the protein CATAKLSTGELFF.

The CDR3 reads CASSLGQTTGELFF. CDR3 nucleotides: TGTGCCAGCAGCTTGGGGCAGACCACCGGGGAGCTGTTTTTT. The chain combines TRBV5-4 with TRBJ2-2; D not resolved. The germline CDR1 and CDR2 sequences are SGHNT and YYREEE (reference sequence). The CDR3 has 14 amino acids. With 0 bases removed from V and 4 bases from J, the gap between germline ends came to 7 bases. Supplemented by reference TRBV5-4 and TRBJ2-2, the full variable domain reads ETGVTQSPTHLIKTRGQQVTLRCSSQSGHNTVSWYQQALGQGPQFIFQYYREEENGRGNFPPRFSGLQFPNYSSELNVNALELDDSALYLCASSLGQTTGELFFGEGSRLTVL.

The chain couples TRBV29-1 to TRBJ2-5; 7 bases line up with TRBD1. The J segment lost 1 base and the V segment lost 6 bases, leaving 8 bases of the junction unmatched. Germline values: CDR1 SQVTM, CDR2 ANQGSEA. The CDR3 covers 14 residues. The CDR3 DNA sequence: TGCAGCGTAGCTTTCGGGACAGTCCAAGAGACCCAGTACTTC. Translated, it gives CSVAFGTVQETQYF.

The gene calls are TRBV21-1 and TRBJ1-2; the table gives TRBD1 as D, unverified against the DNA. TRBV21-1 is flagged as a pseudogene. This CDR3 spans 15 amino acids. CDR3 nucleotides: TGTGCCAGTTCCTCCCGTATAGGGGGCATAGGGGGCTACACCTTC. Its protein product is CASSSRIGGIGGYTF.

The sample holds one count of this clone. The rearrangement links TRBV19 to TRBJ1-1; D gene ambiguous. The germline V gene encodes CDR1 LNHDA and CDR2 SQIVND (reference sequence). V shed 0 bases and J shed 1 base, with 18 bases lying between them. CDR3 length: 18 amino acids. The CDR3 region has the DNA TGTGCCAGTAGTATAGATATAAAGGTTTGGGCCAAGAACACTGAAGCTTTCTTT. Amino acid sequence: CASSIDIKVWAKNTEAFF.

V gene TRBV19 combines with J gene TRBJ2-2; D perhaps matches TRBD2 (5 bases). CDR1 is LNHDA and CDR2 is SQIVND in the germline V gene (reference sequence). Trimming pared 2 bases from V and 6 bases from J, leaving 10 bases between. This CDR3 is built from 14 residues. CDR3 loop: CASSISLSAGELFF. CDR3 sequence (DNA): TGTGCCAGTAGTATAAGTCTTAGCGCCGGGGAGCTGTTTTTT.

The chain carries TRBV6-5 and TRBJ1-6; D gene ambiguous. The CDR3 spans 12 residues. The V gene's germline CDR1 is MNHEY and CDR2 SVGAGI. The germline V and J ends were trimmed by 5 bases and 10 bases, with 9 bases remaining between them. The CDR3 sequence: CASSEGYSPLHF. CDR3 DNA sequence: TGTGCCAGCAGTGAGGGTTACTCACCCCTCCACTTT.

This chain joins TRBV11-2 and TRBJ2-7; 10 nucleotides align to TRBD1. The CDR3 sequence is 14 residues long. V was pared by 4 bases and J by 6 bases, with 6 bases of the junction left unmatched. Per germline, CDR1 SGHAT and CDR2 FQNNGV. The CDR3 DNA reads TGTGCCAGCAGCTCCGGGACAGGGGTGTTCGAGCAGTACTTC. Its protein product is CASSSGTGVFEQYF.